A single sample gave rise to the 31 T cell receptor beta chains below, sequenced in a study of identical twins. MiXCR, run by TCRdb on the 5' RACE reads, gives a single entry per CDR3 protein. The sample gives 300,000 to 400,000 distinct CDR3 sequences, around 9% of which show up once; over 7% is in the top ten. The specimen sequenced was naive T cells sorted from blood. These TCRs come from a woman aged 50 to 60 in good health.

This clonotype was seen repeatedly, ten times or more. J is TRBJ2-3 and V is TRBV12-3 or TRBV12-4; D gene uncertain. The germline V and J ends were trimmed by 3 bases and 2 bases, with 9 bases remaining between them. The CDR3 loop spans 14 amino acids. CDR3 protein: CASSFIRVTDTQYF. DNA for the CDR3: TGTGCCAGCAGTTTTATAAGGGTCACAGATACGCAGTATTTT.

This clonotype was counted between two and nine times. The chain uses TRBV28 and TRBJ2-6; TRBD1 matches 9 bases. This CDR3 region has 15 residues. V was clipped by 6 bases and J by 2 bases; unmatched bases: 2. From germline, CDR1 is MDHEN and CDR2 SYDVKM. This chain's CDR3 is CASSTGGAGANVLTF. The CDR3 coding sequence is TGTGCCAGCAGCACAGGGGGCGCTGGGGCCAACGTCCTGACTTTC. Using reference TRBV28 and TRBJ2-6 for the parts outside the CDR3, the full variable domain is DVKVTQSSRYLVKRTGEKVFLECVQDMDHENMFWYRQDPGLGLRLIYFSYDVKMKEKGDIPEGYSVSREKKERFSLILESASTNQTSMYLCASSTGGAGANVLTFGAGSRLTVL.

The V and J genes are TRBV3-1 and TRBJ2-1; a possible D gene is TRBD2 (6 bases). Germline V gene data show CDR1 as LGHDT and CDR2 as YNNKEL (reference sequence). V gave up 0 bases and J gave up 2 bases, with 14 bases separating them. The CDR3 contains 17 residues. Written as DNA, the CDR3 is TGTGCCAGCAGCCAAGATGGGGTGGGAGGCGCCTACAATGAGCAGTTCTTC. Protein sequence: CASSQDGVGGAYNEQFF.

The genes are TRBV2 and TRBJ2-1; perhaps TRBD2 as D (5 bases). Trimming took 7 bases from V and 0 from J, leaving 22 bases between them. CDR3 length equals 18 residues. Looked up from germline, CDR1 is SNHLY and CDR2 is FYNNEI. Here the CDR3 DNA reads TGTGCCAGCATCCAGGAGGTACGAGAGGGTAGCTCCTACAATGAGCAGTTCTTC. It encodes CASIQEVREGSSYNEQFF.

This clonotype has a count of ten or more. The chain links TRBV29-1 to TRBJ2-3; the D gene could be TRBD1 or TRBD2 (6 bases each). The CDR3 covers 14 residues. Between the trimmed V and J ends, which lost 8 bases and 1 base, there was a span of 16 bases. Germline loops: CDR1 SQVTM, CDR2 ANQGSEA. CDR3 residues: CSLLLGGRTDTQYF. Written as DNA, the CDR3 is TGCAGCTTATTGTTGGGGGGCCGCACAGATACGCAGTATTTT.

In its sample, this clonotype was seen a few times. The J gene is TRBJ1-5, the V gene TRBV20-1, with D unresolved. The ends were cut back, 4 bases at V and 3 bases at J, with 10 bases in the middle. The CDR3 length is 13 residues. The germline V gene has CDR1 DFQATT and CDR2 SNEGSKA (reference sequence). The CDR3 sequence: CSAIVQANQPQHF. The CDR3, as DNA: TGCAGTGCTATTGTGCAGGCCAATCAGCCCCAGCATTTT.

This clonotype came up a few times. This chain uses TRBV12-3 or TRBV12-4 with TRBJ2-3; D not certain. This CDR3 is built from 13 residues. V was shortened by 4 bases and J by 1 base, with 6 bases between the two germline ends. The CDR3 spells CASSSVRTDTQYF. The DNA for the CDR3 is TGTGCCAGCAGTTCCGTACGCACAGATACGCAGTATTTT.

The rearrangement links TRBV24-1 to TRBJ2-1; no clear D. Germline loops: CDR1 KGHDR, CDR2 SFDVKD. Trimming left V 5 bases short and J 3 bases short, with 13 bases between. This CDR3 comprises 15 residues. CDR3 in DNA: TGTGCCACCAGTGGGAAGCGTGAATTCTACAATGAGCAGTTCTTC. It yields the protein CATSGKREFYNEQFF.

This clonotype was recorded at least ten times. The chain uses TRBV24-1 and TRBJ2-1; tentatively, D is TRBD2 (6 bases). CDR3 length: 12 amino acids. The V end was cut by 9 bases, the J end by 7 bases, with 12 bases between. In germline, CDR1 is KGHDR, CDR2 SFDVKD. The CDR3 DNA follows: TGTGCCACCGGGGCGGGAATGAATGAGCAGTTCTTC. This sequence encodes CATGAGMNEQFF.

The CDR3, as DNA: TGCGCCAGCAGCTTGGATGGGCCGTCGGGCTATGAGCAGTTCTTC. Translation: CASSLDGPSGYEQFF. The rearrangement uses TRBV5-1 and TRBJ2-1, with D unclear. The CDR3 runs 15 residues. CDR1 and CDR2 (germline): SGHRS, YFSETQ. V lost 0 bases to trimming and J lost 8 bases, with 15 bases between them.

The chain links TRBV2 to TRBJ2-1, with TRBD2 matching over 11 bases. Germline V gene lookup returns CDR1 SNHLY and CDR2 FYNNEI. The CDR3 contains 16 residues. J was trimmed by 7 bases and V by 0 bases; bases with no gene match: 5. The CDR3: CASSEALAGGENEQFF. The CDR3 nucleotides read TGTGCCAGCAGTGAAGCCTTAGCGGGAGGGGAGAATGAGCAGTTCTTC.

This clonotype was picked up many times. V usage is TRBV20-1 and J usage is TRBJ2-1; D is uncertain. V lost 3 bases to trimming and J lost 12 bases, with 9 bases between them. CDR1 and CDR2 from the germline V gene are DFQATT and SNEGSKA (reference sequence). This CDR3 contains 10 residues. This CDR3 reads CSASSAVQFF. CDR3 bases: TGCAGTGCTAGCTCCGCGGTGCAGTTCTTC.

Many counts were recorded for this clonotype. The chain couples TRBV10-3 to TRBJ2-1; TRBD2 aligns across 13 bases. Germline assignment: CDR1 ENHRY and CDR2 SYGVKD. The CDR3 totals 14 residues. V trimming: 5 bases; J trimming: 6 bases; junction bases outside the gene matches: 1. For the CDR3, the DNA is TGTGCCATCAGTAGGACTAGCGGGAGCAATGAGCAGTTCTTC. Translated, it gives CAISRTSGSNEQFF.

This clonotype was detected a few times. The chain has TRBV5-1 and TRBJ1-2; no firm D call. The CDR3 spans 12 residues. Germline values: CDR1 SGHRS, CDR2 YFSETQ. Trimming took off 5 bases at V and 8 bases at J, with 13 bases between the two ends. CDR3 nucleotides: TGCGCCAGCAGTCTCCAGGAAGGGGGCTACACCTTC. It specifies CASSLQEGGYTF.

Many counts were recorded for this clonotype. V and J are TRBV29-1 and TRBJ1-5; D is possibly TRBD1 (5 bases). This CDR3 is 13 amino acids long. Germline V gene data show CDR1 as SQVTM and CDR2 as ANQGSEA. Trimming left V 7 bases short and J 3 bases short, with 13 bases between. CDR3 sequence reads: CSASPGVNQPQHF. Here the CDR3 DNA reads TGCAGCGCTTCTCCGGGGGTCAATCAGCCCCAGCATTTT.

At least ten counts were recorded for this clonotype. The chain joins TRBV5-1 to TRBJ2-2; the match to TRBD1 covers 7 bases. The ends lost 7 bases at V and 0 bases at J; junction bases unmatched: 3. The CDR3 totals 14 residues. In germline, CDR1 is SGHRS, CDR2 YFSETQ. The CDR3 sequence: CASGQGANTGELFF. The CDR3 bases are TGCGCCAGCGGCCAGGGGGCGAACACCGGGGAGCTGTTTTTT.

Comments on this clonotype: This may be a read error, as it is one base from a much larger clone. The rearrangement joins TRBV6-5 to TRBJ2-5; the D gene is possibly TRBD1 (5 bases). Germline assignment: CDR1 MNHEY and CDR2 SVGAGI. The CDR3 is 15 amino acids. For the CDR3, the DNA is TGTACCAGCAGACAGATCTATATGAGACAAGAGACCCAGTACTTC. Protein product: CTSRQIYMRQETQYF.

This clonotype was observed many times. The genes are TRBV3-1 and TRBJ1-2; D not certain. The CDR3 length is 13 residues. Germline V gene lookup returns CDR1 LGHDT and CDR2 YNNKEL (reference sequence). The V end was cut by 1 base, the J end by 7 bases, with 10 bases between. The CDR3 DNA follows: TGTGCCAGCAGCCAAGTATCCCCCGGTGGCTACACCTTC. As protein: CASSQVSPGGYTF.

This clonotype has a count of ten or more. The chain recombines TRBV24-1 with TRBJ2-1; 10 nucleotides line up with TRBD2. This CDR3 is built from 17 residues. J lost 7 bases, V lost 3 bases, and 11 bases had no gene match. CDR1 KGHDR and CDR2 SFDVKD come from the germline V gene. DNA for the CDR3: TGTGCCACCAGTGATCCACTATCAGCGGGAGGGCGGAATGAGCAGTTCTTC. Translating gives CATSDPLSAGGRNEQFF.

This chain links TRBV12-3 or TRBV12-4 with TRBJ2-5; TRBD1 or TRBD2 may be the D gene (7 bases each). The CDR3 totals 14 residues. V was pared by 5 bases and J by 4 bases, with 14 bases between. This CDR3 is CASSRQGGVETQYF. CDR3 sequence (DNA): TGTGCCAGCAGTCGACAGGGAGGGGTAGAGACCCAGTACTTC.

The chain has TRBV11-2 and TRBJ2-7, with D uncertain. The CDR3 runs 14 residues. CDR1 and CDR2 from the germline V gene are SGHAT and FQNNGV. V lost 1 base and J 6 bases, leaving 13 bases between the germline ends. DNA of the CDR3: TGTGCCAGCAGCTTAGCCTTAGGGTGGGGCGAGCAGTACGTC. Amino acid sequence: CASSLALGWGEQYV.

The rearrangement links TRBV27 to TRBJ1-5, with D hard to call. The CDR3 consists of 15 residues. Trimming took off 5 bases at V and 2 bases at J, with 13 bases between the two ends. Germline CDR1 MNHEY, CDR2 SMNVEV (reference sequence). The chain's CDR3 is CASSEIGQGNQPQHF. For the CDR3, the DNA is TGTGCCAGCAGTGAGATTGGCCAGGGCAATCAGCCCCAGCATTTT.

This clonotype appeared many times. The CDR3 sequence: CASRTGQGSLNEQFF. For the CDR3, the DNA is TGTGCCAGCAGGACAGGACAGGGAAGTCTCAATGAGCAGTTCTTC. The genes are TRBV12-3 or TRBV12-4 and TRBJ2-1; TRBD1 matches at 8 bases. The V segment lost 6 bases and the J segment 6 bases; nucleotides outside the gene matches: 10. The CDR3 length is 15 residues.

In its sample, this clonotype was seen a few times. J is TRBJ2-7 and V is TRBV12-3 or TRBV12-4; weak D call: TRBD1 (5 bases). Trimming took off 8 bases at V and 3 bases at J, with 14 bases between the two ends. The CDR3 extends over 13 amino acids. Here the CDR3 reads CASGRQTYYEQYF. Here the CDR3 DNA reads TGTGCCAGCGGTAGACAGACGTACTACGAGCAGTACTTC.

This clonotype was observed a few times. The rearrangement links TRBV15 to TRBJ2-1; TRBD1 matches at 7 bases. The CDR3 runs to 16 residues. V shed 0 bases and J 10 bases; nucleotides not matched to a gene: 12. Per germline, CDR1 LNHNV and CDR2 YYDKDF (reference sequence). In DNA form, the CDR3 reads TGTGCCACCAGCAGAGAATCGGGACAGCCTGGCGGGGAGCAGTTCTTC. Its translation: CATSRESGQPGGEQFF.

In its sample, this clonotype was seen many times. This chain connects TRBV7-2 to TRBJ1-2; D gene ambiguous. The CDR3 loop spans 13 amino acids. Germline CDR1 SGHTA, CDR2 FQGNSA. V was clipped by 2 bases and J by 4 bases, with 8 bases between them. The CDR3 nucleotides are TGTGCCAGCAGCTTAAGACCGCTCTATGGCTACACCTTC. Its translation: CASSLRPLYGYTF.

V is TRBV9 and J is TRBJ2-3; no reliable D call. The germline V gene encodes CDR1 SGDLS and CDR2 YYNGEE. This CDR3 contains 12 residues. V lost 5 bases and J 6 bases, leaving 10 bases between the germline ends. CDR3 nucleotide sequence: TGTGCCAGCAGGGCAGCCAAGGATACGCAGTATTTT. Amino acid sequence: CASRAAKDTQYF.

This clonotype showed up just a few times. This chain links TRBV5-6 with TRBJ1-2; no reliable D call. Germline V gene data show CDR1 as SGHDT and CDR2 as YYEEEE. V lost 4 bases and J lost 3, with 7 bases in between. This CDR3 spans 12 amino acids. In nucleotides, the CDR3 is TGTGCCAGCAGCACCGGGGACTATGGCTACACCTTC. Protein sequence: CASSTGDYGYTF.

CDR3 loop: CASSLLTGDSPLHF. CDR3 sequence (DNA): TGTGCCAGCAGTTTGTTGACAGGGGATTCACCCCTCCACTTT. The chain uses TRBV12-3 or TRBV12-4 and TRBJ1-6; the match to TRBD1 covers 8 bases. The CDR3 contains 14 residues. With V trimmed by 3 bases and J by 8 bases, 3 bases remained unmatched.

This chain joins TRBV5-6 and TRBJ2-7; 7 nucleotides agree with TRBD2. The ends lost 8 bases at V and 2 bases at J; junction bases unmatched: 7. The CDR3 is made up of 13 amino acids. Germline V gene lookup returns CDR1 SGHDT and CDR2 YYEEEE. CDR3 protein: CASQTSIAYEQYF. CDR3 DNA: TGTGCCAGTCAGACTAGCATCGCCTACGAGCAGTACTTC.

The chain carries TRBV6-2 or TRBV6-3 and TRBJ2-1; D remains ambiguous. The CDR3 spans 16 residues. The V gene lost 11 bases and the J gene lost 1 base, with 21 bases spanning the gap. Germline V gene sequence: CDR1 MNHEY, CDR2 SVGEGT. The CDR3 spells CASRSGELGSYNEQFF. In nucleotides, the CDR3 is TGTGCCTCCCGTTCGGGCGAGTTGGGATCCTACAATGAGCAGTTCTTC.